Listed below are T cell receptor beta chains from one sample, sequenced in a study of cytomegalovirus exposure and HLA in healthy donors. Data came from immunoSEQ multiplex PCR; TCRdb stores just in-frame clones and leaves some out. The sample has 180,000 or so clones, 86% seen once. Sample: PBMCs. These TCRs come from a woman aged 30 to 39 in good health and CMV-seronegative. Both conserved end residues are part of each CDR3. A D gene is named only where the DNA matches it firmly. Clone size, where shown, is once, few, many, or a class for clones that have expanded.

J	D	V	size	CDR3	DNA
TRBJ2-7	TRBD1	TRBV5-1	.	CASSLGGGWNEQYF	TGCGCCAGCAGCTTGGGAGGGGGCTGGAACGAGCAGTACTTC
TRBJ2-7	.	TRBV7-3	.	CASSLEVASAYEQYF	TGTGCCAGCAGCCTCGAGGTCGCCAGTGCCTACGAGCAGTACTTC
TRBJ2-1	.	TRBV11-2	.	CASSLEVSSNEQFF	TGTGCCAGCAGCTTAGAGGTTAGCAGCAATGAGCAGTTCTTC
TRBJ2-1	TRBD1	TRBV19	.	CASSIWGQSSSYNEQFF	TGTGCCAGTAGTATATGGGGACAGTCTAGCTCCTACAATGAGCAGTTCTTC
TRBJ1-1	.	TRBV5-8	.	CASSWRTEAFF	TGTGCCAGCAGCTGGCGGACTGAAGCTTTCTTT
TRBJ2-7	TRBD1	TRBV11-3	.	CASSLQTGPTYEQYF	TGTGCCAGCAGCCTCCAGACAGGGCCAACCTACGAGCAGTACTTC
TRBJ2-7	.	TRBV29-1	.	CSVAPGEGWQYF	TGCAGCGTTGCCCCGGGAGAGGGTTGGCAGTACTTC
TRBJ2-5	.	TRBV7-6	few	CASSPGLNQETQYF	TGTGCCAGCAGCCCAGGACTAAACCAAGAGACCCAGTACTTC
TRBJ2-5	.	TRBV29-1	.	CSVAGVSSRGSETQYF	TGCAGCGTTGCGGGCGTAAGCTCCCGAGGGTCAGAGACCCAGTACTTC
TRBJ2-2	.	TRBV5-1	.	CASSSSGGTGITGELFF	TGCGCCAGCAGCTCCTCGGGGGGGACAGGGATCACCGGGGAGCTGTTTTTT
TRBJ2-2	TRBD1	TRBV9	.	CASSVVGTATGELFF	TGTGCCAGCAGCGTAGTAGGGACAGCCACCGGGGAGCTGTTTTTT
TRBJ1-1	.	TRBV29-1	.	CSVDRGGNTEAFF	TGCAGCGTTGACAGGGGTGGGAACACTGAAGCTTTCTTT
TRBJ2-3	.	TRBV11-2	.	CASSLWGRSTDTQYF	TGTGCCAGCAGCTTATGGGGCAGGAGCACAGATACGCAGTATTTT
TRBJ1-5	.	TRBV6-5	few	CASSYGSNQPQHF	TGTGCCAGCAGCTATGGTAGCAATCAGCCCCAGCATTTT
TRBJ1-2	.	TRBV27	.	CASSPVSGGAYYGYTF	TGTGCCAGCAGTCCCGTAAGTGGGGGCGCTTACTATGGCTACACCTTC
TRBJ2-7	.	TRBV5-1	.	CASSLGGDTYEQYF	TGCGCCAGCAGCTTGGGAGGGGACACTTACGAGCAGTACTTC
TRBJ2-5	.	TRBV28	once	CASTSVVSRETQYF	TGTGCCAGCACCTCTGTGGTGTCCAGGGAGACCCAGTACTTC
TRBJ1-3	.	TRBV6-4	.	CASSDSTIGPRSGNTIYF	TGTGCCAGCAGTGACTCGACTATCGGGCCGCGCTCTGGAAACACCATATATTTT
TRBJ2-2	.	TRBV27	.	CASSLNGRNTGELFF	TGTGCCAGCAGTTTAAATGGGCGTAACACCGGGGAGCTGTTTTTT
TRBJ2-2	.	TRBV19	.	CASTPSGVAGFAGELFF	TGTGCCAGTACCCCCTCAGGAGTGGCAGGGTTTGCCGGGGAGCTGTTTTTT
TRBJ1-3	TRBD1	TRBV6-6	.	CAISRGLGGNTIYF	TGTGCCATTTCCAGGGGGCTCGGTGGAAACACCATATATTTT
TRBJ2-4	.	TRBV9	.	CASSGRAGANIQYF	TGTGCCAGCAGCGGGCGCGCAGGGGCCAACATTCAGTACTTC
TRBJ1-1	.	TRBV28	.	CASTGHQGTEAFF	TGTGCCAGCACCGGACATCAGGGAACTGAAGCTTTCTTT
TRBJ2-5	.	TRBV5-1	.	CASSRRRNQETQYF	TGCGCCAGCAGCCGGCGGAGAAACCAAGAGACCCAGTACTTC
TRBJ1-2	.	TRBV2	.	CAIVKGGMRYGYTF	TGTGCCATCGTAAAGGGAGGTATGAGATATGGCTACACCTTC
TRBJ2-3	TRBD2	TRBV4-2	once	CASSPDPGGRRDTQYF	TGTGCCAGCAGCCCAGACCCGGGGGGGCGGCGTGATACGCAGTATTTT
TRBJ2-2	.	TRBV5-1	.	CASTSRVGTGELFF	TGCGCCAGCACGAGCAGGGTGGGAACCGGGGAGCTGTTTTTT
TRBJ1-1	.	TRBV6-5	.	CASSFTGPRAEAFF	TGTGCCAGCAGTTTCACAGGGCCCCGCGCTGAAGCTTTCTTT
TRBJ1-2	.	TRBV6-5	.	CASSYSPRDGYTF	TGTGCCAGCAGTTACTCACCCAGGGATGGCTACACCTTC
TRBJ2-1	TRBD1	TRBV6-1	once	CASSGSRQGIGNEQFF	TGTGCCAGCAGTGGATCTCGACAGGGTATTGGGAATGAGCAGTTCTTC
TRBJ1-6	TRBD1	TRBV2	.	CASILETGPLSNSPLHF	TGTGCCAGCATTCTGGAGACAGGGCCGCTCAGTAATTCACCCCTCCACTTT
TRBJ1-2	.	TRBV7-3	once	CASSLNGANYGYTF	TGTGCCAGCAGCTTAAACGGAGCAAACTATGGCTACACCTTC
TRBJ1-2	TRBD1	TRBV27	.	CATLRDSQTYGYTF	TGTGCCACCCTTAGGGACAGCCAGACCTATGGCTACACCTTC
TRBJ2-5	.	TRBV5-1	.	CASPRGQRVETQYF	TGCGCCAGCCCCAGAGGGCAAAGGGTAGAGACCCAGTACTTC
TRBJ2-1	.	TRBV7-2	.	CASSLERSRVFF	TGTGCCAGCAGCTTAGAACGGAGCAGGGTGTTCTTC
TRBJ2-1	.	TRBV28	.	CASRPAGQEQFF	TGTGCCAGCCGCCCCGCGGGCCAGGAGCAGTTCTTC
TRBJ2-7	TRBD2	TRBV10-1	.	CASSSGGLEQYF	TGCGCCAGCAGCTCGGGGGGGCTCGAGCAGTACTTC
TRBJ2-1	.	TRBV5-1	once	CASSLDTMSSYNEQFF	TGCGCCAGCAGCTTGGACACTATGAGCTCCTACAATGAGCAGTTCTTC
TRBJ1-1	TRBD1	TRBV6-6	.	CASSRQGARTEAFF	TGTGCCAGCAGTCGACAGGGAGCGAGGACTGAAGCTTTCTTT
TRBJ2-3	.	TRBV7-9	.	CASSLGVRGRRSSTDTQYF	TGTGCCAGCAGCTTAGGGGTGCGGGGGCGACGCTCTAGCACAGATACGCAGTATTTT
TRBJ2-2	TRBD1	TRBV5-4	.	CASSPTGAGELFF	TGTGCCAGCAGTCCGACAGGGGCCGGGGAGCTGTTTTTT
TRBJ2-2	.	TRBV5-1	.	CASSLVRGRELFF	TGCGCCAGCAGCTTGGTAAGGGGCCGGGAGCTGTTTTTT
TRBJ2-7	.	TRBV5-4	.	CASSLPGYEQYF	TGTGCCAGCAGCTTGCCAGGCTACGAGCAGTACTTC
TRBJ1-2	.	TRBV28	.	CASSLWGRSGYTF	TGTGCCAGCAGTTTATGGGGCAGATCTGGCTACACCTTC
TRBJ1-1	.	TRBV5-4	few	CASSPLGGISTEAFF	TGTGCCAGCAGCCCCTTGGGGGGGATTTCCACTGAAGCTTTCTTT
TRBJ1-2	.	TRBV4-1	.	CASSQDAGPTNYGYTF	TGCGCCAGCAGCCAAGATGCGGGGCCAACTAACTATGGCTACACCTTC
TRBJ1-2	.	TRBV2	.	CASSEEWVQMDGYTF	TGTGCCAGCAGTGAAGAGTGGGTACAGATGGATGGCTACACCTTC
TRBJ2-1	TRBD2	TRBV7-6	few	CASSLVGGDDEQFF	TGTGCCAGCAGCCTAGTGGGGGGGGACGATGAGCAGTTCTTC
TRBJ2-1	TRBD2	TRBV6-1	.	CASCGLAEQFF	TGTGCCAGCTGCGGACTAGCGGAGCAGTTCTTC
TRBJ2-7	.	TRBV19	.	CASSISRGEGHEQYF	TGTGCCAGTAGTATAAGCAGGGGCGAGGGTCACGAGCAGTACTTC
TRBJ1-1	.	TRBV5-6	.	CASSSREGAFF	TGTGCCAGCAGCTCCAGAGAGGGAGCTTTCTTT
TRBJ2-5	.	TRBV28	.	CASSLRLKETQYF	TGTGCCAGCAGTCTTCGGTTAAAAGAGACCCAGTACTTC
TRBJ1-2	.	TRBV4-1	.	CASSQDGLPTF	TGCGCCAGCAGCCAAGACGGGTTACCCACCTTC
TRBJ2-1	TRBD2	TRBV29-1	.	CSGESGRGGEQFF	TGCAGCGGAGAGAGCGGGAGGGGGGGTGAGCAGTTCTTC
TRBJ2-5	TRBD1	TRBV7-9	few	CASSLVRQWTGKETQYF	TGTGCCAGCAGCTTAGTCAGACAGTGGACAGGGAAAGAGACCCAGTACTTC
TRBJ1-1	.	TRBV6-5	.	CASSRNTEAFF	TGTGCCAGCAGCCGGAACACTGAAGCTTTCTTT
TRBJ1-5	.	TRBV7-9	once	CASSLGQYQPQHF	TGTGCCAGCAGCTTGGGCCAATATCAGCCCCAGCATTTT